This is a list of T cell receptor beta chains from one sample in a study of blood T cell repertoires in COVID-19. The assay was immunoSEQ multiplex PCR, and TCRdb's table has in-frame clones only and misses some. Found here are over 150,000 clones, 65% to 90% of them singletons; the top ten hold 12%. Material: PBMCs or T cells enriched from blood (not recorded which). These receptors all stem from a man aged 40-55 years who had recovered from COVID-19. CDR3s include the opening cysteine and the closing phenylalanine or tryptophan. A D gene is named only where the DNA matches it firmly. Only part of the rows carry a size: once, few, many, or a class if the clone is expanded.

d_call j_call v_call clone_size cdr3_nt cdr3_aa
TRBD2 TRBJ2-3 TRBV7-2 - TGTGCCAGCAGCTTCCAAGGACTAGCGGGAAGAAGCACAGATACGCAGTATTTT CASSFQGLAGRSTDTQYF
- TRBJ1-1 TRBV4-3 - TGCGCCAGCAGCCAAGACCTCCGGGACACTGAAGCTTTCTTT CASSQDLRDTEAFF
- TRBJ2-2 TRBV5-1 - TGCGCCAGCAGCTTGTCAGCGGGCGACACCGGGGAGCTGTTTTTT CASSLSAGDTGELFF
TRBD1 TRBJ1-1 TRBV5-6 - TGTGCCAGCAGCTCTGGACAGGGGAGCACTGAAGCTTTCTTT CASSSGQGSTEAFF
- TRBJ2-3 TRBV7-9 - TGTGCCAGCACCCTACCCCCGAGGCTCACGCAGTATTTT CASTLPPRLTQYF
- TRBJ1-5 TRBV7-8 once TGTGCCAGCAGCTTAGTCGGGGGAAATCAGCCCCAGCATTTT CASSLVGGNQPQHF
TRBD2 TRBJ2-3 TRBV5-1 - TGCGCCAGCCACGGACTAGCGACCACAGATACGCAGTATTTT CASHGLATTDTQYF
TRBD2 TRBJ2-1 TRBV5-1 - TGCGCCAGCAGCTTCCTGATGGGGCCGGGACTACCGACTACGATTAATGAGCAGTTCTTC CASSFLMGPGLPTTINEQFF
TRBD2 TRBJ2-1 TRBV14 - TGTGCCAGCAGCCCCTTCCTTACTAGCGGCTCCTACAATGAGCAGTTCTTC CASSPFLTSGSYNEQFF
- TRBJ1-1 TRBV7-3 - TGTGCCAGCAGCTTAATGCGGAACACTGAAGCTTTCTTT CASSLMRNTEAFF
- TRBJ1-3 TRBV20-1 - TGCAGTGCTAGTAGGGGGAGCTCTGGAAACACCATATATTTT CSASRGSSGNTIYF
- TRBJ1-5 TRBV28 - TGTGCCAGCAGTTTCCACAGGGCGAGCAATCAGCCCCAGCATTTT CASSFHRASNQPQHF
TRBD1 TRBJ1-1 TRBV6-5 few TGTGCCAGCAGTTACCACGGACAGGGGGCCGTGGGGGCTTTCTTT CASSYHGQGAVGAFF
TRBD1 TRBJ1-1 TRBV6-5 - TGTGCCACTACAGGGGGCAGGGACACTGAAGCTTTCTTT CATTGGRDTEAFF
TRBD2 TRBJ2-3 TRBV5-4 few TGTGCCAGCAGCTCTAGCGGCTCAGATACGCAGTATTTT CASSSSGSDTQYF
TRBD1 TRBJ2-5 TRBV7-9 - TGTGCCAGCAGCAGACGACAGGGGCCAGAGACCCAGTACTTC CASSRRQGPETQYF
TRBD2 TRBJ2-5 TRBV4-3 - TGCGCCAGCAGCCCGAATCGCGGGAGCGGGGCCCAGTACTTC CASSPNRGSGAQYF
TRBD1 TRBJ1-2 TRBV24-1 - TGTGCCACCAGTGATTTATCCCCGGGACAGGGGGTCCGCTACACCTTC CATSDLSPGQGVRYTF
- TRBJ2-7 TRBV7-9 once TGTGCCAGCAGCTCCTGGGCCCTCTCCTACGAGCAGTACTTC CASSSWALSYEQYF
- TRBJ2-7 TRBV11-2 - TGTGCCAGCAGCCCTCCCAGCCCAGGTGCCTACGAGCAGTACTTC CASSPPSPGAYEQYF
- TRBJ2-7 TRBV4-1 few TGCGCCAGCAGCCAAGATGGGCTCTACGAGCAGTACTTC CASSQDGLYEQYF
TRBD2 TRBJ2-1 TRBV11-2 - TGTGCCAGCAGCAACCTTCCGGGTGGAGCGGGAGGGCCGAGAAATGAGCAGTTCTTC CASSNLPGGAGGPRNEQFF
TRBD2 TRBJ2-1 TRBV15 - TGTGCCACCAGCAGAGGACTAGCGGGAGGGTCCTACAATGAGCAGTTCTTC CATSRGLAGGSYNEQFF
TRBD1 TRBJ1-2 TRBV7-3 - TGTGCCAGCAGCCCAACTACAGGGGACTATGGCTACACCTTC CASSPTTGDYGYTF
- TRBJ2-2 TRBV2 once TGTGCCAGCAGTCCACAGGGACCTATTCTTACCGGGGAGCTGTTTTTT CASSPQGPILTGELFF
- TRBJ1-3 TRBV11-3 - TGTGCCAGCAGCTCCGGGGGAGACACCATATATTTT CASSSGGDTIYF
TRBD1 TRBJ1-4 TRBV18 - TGTGCCAGCTCACAGACGGCGACAATCACAGGGGCTAATGAAAAACTGTTTTTT CASSQTATITGANEKLFF
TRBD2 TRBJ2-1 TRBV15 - TGTGCCACCAGCAATATAAGCGGGAGCTCCTACAATGAGCAGTTCTTC CATSNISGSSYNEQFF
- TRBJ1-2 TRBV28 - TGTGCCAGCAATCCGGGGGGCAGACGCTATGGCTACACCTTC CASNPGGRRYGYTF
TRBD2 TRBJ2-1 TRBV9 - TGTGCCAGCAGCGTCCTAGCGGGAGGGCCGGGGTATGAGCAGTTCTTC CASSVLAGGPGYEQFF
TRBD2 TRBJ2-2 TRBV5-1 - TGCGCCAGCAGCTTTCAGGGACTAGCGGGAAACACCGGGGAGCTGTTTTTT CASSFQGLAGNTGELFF
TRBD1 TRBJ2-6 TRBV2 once TGTGCCAGCAGGGGTACAGAGGGGGCGCTTGGGGCCAACGTCCTGACTTTC CASRGTEGALGANVLTF
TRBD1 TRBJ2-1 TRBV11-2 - TGTGCCAGCAGCTTAGTCGGGACAGGGGGCGATGAGCAGTTCTTC CASSLVGTGGDEQFF
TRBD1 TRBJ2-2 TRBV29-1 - TGCAGCGTAGGGGGACAGGGGGGCACCGGGGAGCTGTTTTTT CSVGGQGGTGELFF
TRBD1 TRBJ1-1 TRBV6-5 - TGTGCCAGCAGTTACACGGACAGGGGGAGGACTGAAGCTTTCTTT CASSYTDRGRTEAFF
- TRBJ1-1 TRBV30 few TGTGCCTGGAGTGATGGGGCCGCTTATAAAGCTTTCTTT CAWSDGAAYKAFF
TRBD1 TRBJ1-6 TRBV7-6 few TGTGCCAGCAGCTTAGCCGGGACAGGAGGCTCACCCCTCCACTTT CASSLAGTGGSPLHF
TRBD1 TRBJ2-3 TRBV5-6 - TGTGCCAGCAGCCAGGAAGTCGACAGGGTCACAGATACGCAGTATTTT CASSQEVDRVTDTQYF
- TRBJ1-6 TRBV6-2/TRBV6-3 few TGTGCCAGCAGTTTCGGGTCACGGTCACCCCTCCACTTT CASSFGSRSPLHF
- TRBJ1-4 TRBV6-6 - TGTGCCAGCAGTCCCCAGGTGGGGGGAAGGCTTAGGGAACTGTTTTTT CASSPQVGGRLRELFF
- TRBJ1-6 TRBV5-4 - TGTGCCAGCAGCTTGGTTTGGGGGGGGGATAATTCACCCCTCCACTTT CASSLVWGGDNSPLHF
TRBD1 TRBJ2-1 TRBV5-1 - TGCGCCAGCAGCGAGACAGGGACAGTCTGGGTAGGTGAGCAGTTCTTC CASSETGTVWVGEQFF
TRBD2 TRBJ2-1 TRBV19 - TGTGCCAGTACTGGTCCCTCCGCCGGGACTAGCGGGATATACAATGAGCAGTTCTTC CASTGPSAGTSGIYNEQFF
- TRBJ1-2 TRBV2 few TGTGCCAGCAGTGAACTTGGGCCCTATGGCTACACCTTC CASSELGPYGYTF
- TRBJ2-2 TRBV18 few TGTGCCAGCTCACCACCAACTTTCACCGGGGAGCTGTTTTTT CASSPPTFTGELFF